This T cell receptor (beta chain) was sequenced in a study of blood T cell repertoires in COVID-19. The wider study: Samples of COVID-19 (acute and convalescent) were obtained from the United States, Italy and Spain. In each case, the material was cDNA or gDNA derived from T cells, B-cell-depleted T cells, or PBMCs.

This clone was recorded a few times. CDR1 and CDR2 (germline): MNHNY, SVGAGI (reference sequence). The CDR3 sequence is 17 residues long. V dropped 5 bases and J dropped 4; count of bases not matched to a gene: 13. Per the authors' pipeline: Cell counts per sample came from amplifying reference gene primers. The assay was immunoSEQ multiplex PCR, and TCRdb's table has in-frame clones only and misses some. V and J calls and clone size are those listed in that table; D and trimming were worked out from the DNA. This table has 110,000 to 150,000 clones, 75% to 90% appearing once. The TCR was taken from a woman aged 80 or over with acute or convalescent COVID-19. The sequenced sample consisted of peripheral blood. This chain connects TRBV6-6 to TRBJ2-1, with TRBD1 matching 8 bases. CDR3 in amino acids: CASSPGQGDYAYNEQFF. Written as DNA, the CDR3 is TGTGCCAGCAGTCCAGGACAGGGCGACTATGCGTACAATGAGCAGTTCTTC.